A single sample gave rise to the 10 T cell receptor beta chains below, sequenced in a study of blood T cell repertoires in COVID-19. Sequencing used immunoSEQ multiplex PCR; TCRdb keeps in-frame clones, though not all of them. The data hold some 56,000 clones, with roughly 89% observed a single time. The material sequenced was peripheral blood. Receptors originate from an older woman with COVID-19, enrolled during active disease.

V gene TRBV7-9 combines with J gene TRBJ1-6, with 7 nucleotides matching TRBD1. The length of the CDR3 is 13 residues. Germline assignment: CDR1 SEHNR and CDR2 FQNEAQ (reference sequence). V gave up 7 bases and J gave up 7 bases; unmatched junction bases: 4. The CDR3 loop is CASTPGGNSPLHF. As DNA, the CDR3 is TGTGCCAGCACCCCAGGGGGAAATTCACCCCTCCACTTT.

The rearrangement links TRBV19 to TRBJ2-2; the match to TRBD2 covers 10 bases. The CDR3 sequence is 16 residues long. V dropped 3 bases and J dropped 4; count of bases not matched to a gene: 5. Germline assignment: CDR1 LNHDA and CDR2 SQIVND (reference sequence). The CDR3 is CASSIGAGGVTGELFF. The CDR3 region has the DNA TGTGCCAGTAGTATCGGAGCGGGAGGGGTCACCGGGGAGCTGTTTTTT.

This clone appeared a single time. V is TRBV18 and J is TRBJ1-1; D possibly corresponds to TRBD1 (6 bases). Trimming stripped 4 bases from V and 0 bases from J, with 9 bases between. The CDR3 totals 14 residues. In germline, CDR1 is KGHSH, CDR2 LQKENI. The chain's CDR3 is CASSRTDLNTEAFF. DNA of the CDR3: TGTGCCAGCTCACGGACAGACCTGAACACTGAAGCTTTCTTT.

This chain uses TRBV11-3 with TRBJ2-7; weak D call: TRBD1 (5 bases). Looked up from germline, CDR1 is SGHNT and CDR2 is YENEEA. V shed 0 bases and J shed 4 bases, with 13 bases lying between them. The CDR3 length is 15 residues. In DNA form, the CDR3 reads TGTGCCAGCAGCTTAGAAGCAGGGCCGCGGTACGAGCAGTACTTC. This sequence encodes CASSLEAGPRYEQYF. Together with reference TRBV11-3 and TRBJ2-7, the CDR3 gives the full variable domain: EAGVVQSPRYKIIEKKQPVAFWCNPISGHNTLYWYLQNLGQGPELLIRYENEEAVDDSQLPKDRFSAERLKGVDSTLKIQPAELGDSAVYLCASSLEAGPRYEQYFGPGTRLTVT.

The CDR3 region has the DNA TGTGCCAGCAGCTTAGGCTCGCCTAGCGGGAGCGGTGAGCAGTACTTC. Translating gives CASSLGSPSGSGEQYF. The gene calls are TRBV7-8 and TRBJ2-7; 10 bases agree with TRBD2. The CDR3 is made up of 16 amino acids. Trimming at V came to 1 base and at J to 7 bases, leaving 10 bases not matched to a gene. Germline V gives CDR1 SGHVS, CDR2 FQNEAQ. The variable domain in full, completed from reference TRBV7-8 and TRBJ2-7, reads GAGVSQSPRYKVAKRGQDVALRCDPISGHVSLFWYQQALGQGPEFLTYFQNEAQLDKSGLPSDRFFAERPEGSVSTLKIQRTQQEDSAVYLCASSLGSPSGSGEQYFGPGTRLTVT.

The chain carries TRBV19 and TRBJ1-1; TRBD1 matches 11 bases. Germline lookup yields CDR1 LNHDA and CDR2 SQIVND (reference sequence). V lost 7 bases to trimming and J lost 10 bases; unmatched junction nucleotides: 2. The CDR3 is 11 amino acids. The CDR3 DNA sequence: TGTGCCAGTAAGGACAGGGGGCGAGCTTTCTTT. It codes for CASKDRGRAFF.

This sequence joins TRBV9 and TRBJ1-3; the D gene is possibly TRBD1 (5 bases). Germline CDR1 and CDR2: SGDLS and YYNGEE. This CDR3 has 14 residues. Trimming shortened V by 0 bases and J by 8 bases, and 12 bases separated the two germline ends. CDR3 region: CASSVAPGQDTIYF. CDR3 coding DNA: TGTGCCAGCAGCGTAGCTCCAGGGCAGGACACCATATATTTT.

The chain is built from TRBV4-2 and TRBJ1-6; D might be TRBD1 (5 bases). The CDR3 has 17 amino acids. V lost 0 bases, J lost 0 bases, and 9 bases lay in between. Germline loops: CDR1 LGHNA, CDR2 YNFKEQ. The CDR3 sequence: CASSQDRGGSYNSPLHF. CDR3 DNA sequence: TGTGCCAGCAGCCAAGATAGGGGCGGCTCCTATAATTCACCCCTCCACTTT.

This clone appeared once. CDR3 sequence: CASSPLGPRTGGQYF. CDR3 coding DNA: TGTGCCAGCAGCCCGCTTGGGCCGCGGACTGGAGGGCAGTATTTT. The chain carries TRBV6-2 or TRBV6-3 and TRBJ2-3; D may be TRBD2 (5 bases). CDR1 is MNHEY, CDR2 SVGEGT, per germline. Trimming removed 6 bases from V and 11 bases from J, with 24 bases in between. This CDR3 has 15 amino acids.

The chain employs TRBV7-3 and TRBJ1-6, with TRBD1 matching 8 bases. Germline-derived CDR1 and CDR2 are SGHTA and FQGTGA. The CDR3 extends over 16 amino acids. V gave up 5 bases and J gave up 5 bases; unmatched junction bases: 8. CDR3 protein: CASSPRPGQDNSPLHF. The CDR3 bases are TGTGCCAGCAGCCCACGTCCGGGACAGGATAATTCACCCCTCCACTTT.